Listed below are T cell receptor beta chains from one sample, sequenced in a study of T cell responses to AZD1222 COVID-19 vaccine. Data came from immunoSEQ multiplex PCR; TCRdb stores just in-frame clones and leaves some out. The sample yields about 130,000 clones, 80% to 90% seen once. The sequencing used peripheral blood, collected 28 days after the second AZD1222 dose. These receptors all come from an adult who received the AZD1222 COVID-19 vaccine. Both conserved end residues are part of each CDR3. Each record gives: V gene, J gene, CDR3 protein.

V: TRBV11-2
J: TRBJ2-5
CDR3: CASSFDRQETQYF

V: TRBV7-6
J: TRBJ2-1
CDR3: CASSSPGKSSYNEQFF

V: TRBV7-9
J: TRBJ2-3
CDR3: CASSGGLAGLVDTQYF

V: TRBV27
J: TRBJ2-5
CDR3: CASSKGLETQYF

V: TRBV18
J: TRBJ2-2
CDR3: CASSPRQGGAGELFF

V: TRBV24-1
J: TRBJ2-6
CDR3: CATSSGVGANVLTF

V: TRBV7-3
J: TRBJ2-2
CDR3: CASSVDRSNTGELFF

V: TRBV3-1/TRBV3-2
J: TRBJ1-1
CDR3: CASSRGGQSTEAFF

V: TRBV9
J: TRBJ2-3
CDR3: CASSVGQGAGDTQYF

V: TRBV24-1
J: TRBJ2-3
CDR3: CATRGVGDTQYF

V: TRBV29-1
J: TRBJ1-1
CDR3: CSVGSLQGATEAFF

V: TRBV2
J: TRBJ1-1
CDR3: CASSEGGMNTEAFF

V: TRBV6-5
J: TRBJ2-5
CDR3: CASTVAGGETQYF

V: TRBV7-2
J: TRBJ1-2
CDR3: CASSLGEGLSYGYTF

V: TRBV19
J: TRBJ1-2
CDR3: CASSTRQGGYTF

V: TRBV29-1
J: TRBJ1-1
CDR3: CSGSRAVGTEAFF

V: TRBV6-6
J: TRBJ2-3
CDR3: CASSDYNGDTQYF

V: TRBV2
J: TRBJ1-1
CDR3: CASSVQGAEAFF

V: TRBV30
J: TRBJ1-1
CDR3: CAWRALGRTGYTEAFF

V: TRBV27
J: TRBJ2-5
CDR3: CASTLYYRPGWQETQYF

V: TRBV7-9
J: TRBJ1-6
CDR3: CASSQGQNNSPLHF

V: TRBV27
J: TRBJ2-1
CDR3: CASRTGQTYNEQFF

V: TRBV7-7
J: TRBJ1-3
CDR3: CASSADTDRPSGNTIYF

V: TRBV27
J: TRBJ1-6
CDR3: CASSLERGGNSPLHF

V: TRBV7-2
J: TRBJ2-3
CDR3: CASSLARVWDTQYF

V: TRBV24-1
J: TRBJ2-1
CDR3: CATSGLAENNEQFF

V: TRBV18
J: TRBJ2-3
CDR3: CASSPPSAGGDTQYF

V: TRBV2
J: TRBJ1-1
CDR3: CASREDGNTEAFF

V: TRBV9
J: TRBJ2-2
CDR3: CASSPRGGNTGELFF